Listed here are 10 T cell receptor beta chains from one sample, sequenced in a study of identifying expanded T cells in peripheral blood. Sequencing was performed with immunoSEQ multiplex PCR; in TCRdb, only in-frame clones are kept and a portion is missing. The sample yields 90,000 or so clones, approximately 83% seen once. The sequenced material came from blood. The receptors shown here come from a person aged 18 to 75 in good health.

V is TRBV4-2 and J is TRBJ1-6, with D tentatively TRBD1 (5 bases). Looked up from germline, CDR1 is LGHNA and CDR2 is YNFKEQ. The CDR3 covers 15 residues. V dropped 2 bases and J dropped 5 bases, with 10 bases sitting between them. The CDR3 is CASSQRGSDNSPLHF. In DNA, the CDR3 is TGTGCCAGCAGCCAACGGGGCTCTGATAATTCACCCCTCCACTTT.

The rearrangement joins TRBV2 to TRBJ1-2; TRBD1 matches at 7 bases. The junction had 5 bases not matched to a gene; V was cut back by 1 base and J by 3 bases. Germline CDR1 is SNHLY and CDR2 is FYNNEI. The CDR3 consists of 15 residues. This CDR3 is CASSEVGTVYYGYTF. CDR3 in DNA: TGTGCCAGCAGTGAAGTTGGGACAGTTTACTATGGCTACACCTTC.

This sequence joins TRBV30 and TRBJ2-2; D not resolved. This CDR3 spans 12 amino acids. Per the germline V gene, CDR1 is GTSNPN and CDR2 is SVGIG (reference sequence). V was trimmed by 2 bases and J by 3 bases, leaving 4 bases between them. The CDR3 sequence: CAWSPYTGELFF. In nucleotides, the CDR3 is TGTGCCTGGAGTCCTTACACCGGGGAGCTGTTTTTT.

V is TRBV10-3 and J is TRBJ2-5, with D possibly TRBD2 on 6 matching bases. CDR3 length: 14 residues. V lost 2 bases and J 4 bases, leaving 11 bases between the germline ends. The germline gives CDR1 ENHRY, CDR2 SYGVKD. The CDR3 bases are TGTGCCATCAGTGAGGGAGGGAATCGAGAGACCCAGTACTTC. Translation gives CAISEGGNRETQYF.

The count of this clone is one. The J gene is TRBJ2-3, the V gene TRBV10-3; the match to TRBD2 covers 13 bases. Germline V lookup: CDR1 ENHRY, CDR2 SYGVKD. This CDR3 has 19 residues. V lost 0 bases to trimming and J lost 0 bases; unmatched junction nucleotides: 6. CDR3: CAISESTGLAGESTDTQYF. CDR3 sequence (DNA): TGTGCCATCAGTGAGTCGACCGGACTAGCGGGGGAGAGCACAGATACGCAGTATTTT.

CDR3 region: CSVAQSSYEQYF. The CDR3 nucleotides are TGCAGCGTTGCACAGAGTTCCTACGAGCAGTACTTC. This chain uses TRBV29-1 with TRBJ2-7; D is ambiguous. The CDR3 sequence is 12 residues long. V was pared by 4 bases and J by 1 base, with 8 bases between. Germline V lookup: CDR1 SQVTM, CDR2 ANQGSEA.

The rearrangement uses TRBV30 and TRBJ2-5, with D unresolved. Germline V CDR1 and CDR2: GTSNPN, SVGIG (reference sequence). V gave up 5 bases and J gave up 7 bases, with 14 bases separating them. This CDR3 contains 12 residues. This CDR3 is CAWSPGQRTQYF. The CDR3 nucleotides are TGTGCCTGGTCTCCAGGCCAAAGGACCCAGTACTTC.

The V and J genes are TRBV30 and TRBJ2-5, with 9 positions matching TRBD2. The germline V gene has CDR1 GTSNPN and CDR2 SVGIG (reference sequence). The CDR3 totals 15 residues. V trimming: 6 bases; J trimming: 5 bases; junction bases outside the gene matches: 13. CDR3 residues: CACIGLAGSRETQYF. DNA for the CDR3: TGTGCCTGTATAGGGCTAGCGGGGTCCCGGGAGACCCAGTACTTC.

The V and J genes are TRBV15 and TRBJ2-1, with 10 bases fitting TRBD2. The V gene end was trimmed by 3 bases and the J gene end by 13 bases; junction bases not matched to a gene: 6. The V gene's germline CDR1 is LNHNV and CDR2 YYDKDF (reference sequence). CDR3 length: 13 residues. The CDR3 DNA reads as TGTGCCACCAGCAGGAGCGGGGGGGCGGGTCAGTTCTTC. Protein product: CATSRSGGAGQFF. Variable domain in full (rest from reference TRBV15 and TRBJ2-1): DAMVIQNPRYQVTQFGKPVTLSCSQTLNHNVMYWYQQKSSQAPKLLFHYYDKDFNNEADTPDNFQSRRPNTSFCFLDIRSPGLGDTAMYLCATSRSGGAGQFFGPGTRLTVL.

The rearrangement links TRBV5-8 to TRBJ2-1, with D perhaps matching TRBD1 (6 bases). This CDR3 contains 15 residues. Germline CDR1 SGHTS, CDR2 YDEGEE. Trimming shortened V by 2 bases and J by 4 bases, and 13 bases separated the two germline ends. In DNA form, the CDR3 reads TGTGCCAGCAGCTTCCCGGTAGGGGGTTACAATGAGCAGTTCTTC. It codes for CASSFPVGGYNEQFF.